The subject of this entry is one T cell receptor beta chain. This clone has a handful of counts. The specificity of this receptor is unknown. No base qualities exist here, and no much larger clone lies one base off it. Participants in the prospective study were enrolled through a virtual design, were aged roughly 18 to 100 years, and lived in 24 United States geographic areas. In the prospective study, cohorts were assigned on the basis of participant-reported clinical history obtained from a screening survey and a study questionnaire. ImmuneRACE Cohort 3 recovered participants were defined by two consecutive negative NP/OP PCR tests, healthcare professional clearance, or symptom resolution. Mobile phlebotomists in the prospective study collected whole blood, serum and a nasopharyngeal or oropharyngeal swab from every participant. Additional blood draws and questionnaires over an approximately two-month period could optionally be provided by prospective study participants. Blood samples from the prospective study were shipped frozen or at room temperature prior to DNA extraction.

This specimen belongs to a study of blood T cell repertoires in COVID-19 (dated by TCRdb to the early 2020s). As for the study more broadly: Samples from collaborators originated in the United States, Italy and Spain and spanned both the acute and convalescent phases of COVID-19. The material from the prospective study consisted of cDNA or gDNA derived from T cells, B-cell-depleted T cells, or PBMCs. Subjects who had been exposed to COVID-19, were actively infected with it, or had recovered from it provided the deeply sampled blood TCRbeta repertoires that made up the dataset. A freely available public database, intended as a resource for researchers studying the immune response to SARS-CoV-2, is where the repertoires were released. The samples were drawn from the first 160 participants of the ongoing ImmuneRACE study and from 950 to 1,500 subjects provided by 6 global collaborators. A de-identified subject ID, COVID-19 status, age in years and sex were almost always included in the sample metadata. Where HLA class I and class II types were available, the types were taken from metadata supplied by the sample provider, not from assay-based typing.

General findings and caveats noted by the study authors: How much clinical and demographic metadata was included differed by source and by participant, and the metadata was provided uncurated.

The immunoSEQ Assay, a bias-controlled multiplex PCR, was used to amplify TCRbeta CDR3 regions from genomic DNA. The original pipeline was this. The number of nucleated cells in each sample was estimated by amplification of reference gene primers within the assay. To quantify the absolute abundance of each unique TCRbeta CDR3 rearrangement, sequence reads were collapsed and filtered. Productive Simpson clonality was computed per sample as the square root of Simpson's diversity index over productive rearrangements. TCRdb carries this immuneACCESS record with in-frame sequences only. Its versions omit some clonotypes, under half of them owing to an unresolved V gene in the studies checked, with the rest unexplained. V and J calls and clone size are copied from that table; D and trimming were computed from the DNA. The sample data list some 350,000 clones, and roughly nine tenths of these were observed just once. Clones ranked in the top ten supply just under 3% of the sample.

The source is a woman aged 30 to 39 who had recovered from COVID-19. The sample consisted of PBMCs or T cells enriched from blood (not recorded which).

The nucleotide sequence reads TGTGCCAGCACCCTCTTTTTTAGCAGCTCCTACGAGCAGTACTTC. Its translation reads: CASTLFFSSSYEQYF. Here the chain combines TRBV28 and TRBJ2-7; the D gene is not confidently resolved. The V and J ends are trimmed by 7 bases and 0 bases, leaving 16 bases between them. CDR1 and CDR2 (MDHEN, SYDVKM) derive from the germline V gene. The CDR3 sequence holds 15 residues, the cysteine and phenylalanine included. Only the CDR3 DNA stays, 45 bases, in frame from base 1.